The 7 T cell receptor beta chains presented below share a single source sample, sequenced in a study of blood T cells in healthy people across ages. For the second PCR, which ran for roughly 6 to 11 cycles, a sample-barcoded 5' primer and a J-beta primer mix were used. TCRdb processed the 5' RACE reads anew with MiXCR; each CDR3 protein has one entry. The sample lists around 1.1 million distinct CDR3 sequences, approximately 38% occurring once. The sequenced sample consisted of blood. These receptors originate from a man younger than 35 in good health.

The gene calls are TRBV20-1 and TRBJ1-2; 9 bases line up with TRBD1. The CDR3 runs to 13 residues. The V segment lost 3 bases and the J segment 3 bases; nucleotides outside the gene matches: 2. Germline CDR1 is DFQATT and CDR2 is SNEGSKA (reference sequence). CDR3: CSASTGGDYGYTF. CDR3 DNA: TGCAGTGCTAGTACAGGGGGCGACTATGGCTACACCTTC.

V and J are TRBV5-1 and TRBJ2-5; D call uncertain. The CDR3 loop spans 14 amino acids. Trimming pared 0 bases from V and 11 bases from J, leaving 17 bases between. In germline, CDR1 is SGHRS, CDR2 YFSETQ. This CDR3 reads CASSLAAGINEQYF. CDR3 bases: TGCGCCAGCAGCTTGGCAGCTGGGATCAATGAGCAGTACTTC.

The chain combines TRBV6-2 or TRBV6-3 with TRBJ1-2, with TRBD1 as a possible D gene (6 bases). V was clipped by 8 bases and J by 0 bases, with 13 bases between them. The CDR3 is 14 residues long. Germline CDR1 is MNHEY and CDR2 is SVGEGT. The CDR3 coding sequence is TGTGCCAGCGGGACACCGTTAGCTAACTATGGCTACACCTTC. Translated: CASGTPLANYGYTF.

The chain combines TRBV4-2 with TRBJ2-1; 7 positions match TRBD2. The assigned J gene may be wrong: the sequence end matches TRBJ2-7 better. The CDR3 is 15 amino acids. The germline CDR1 and CDR2 sequences are LGHNA and YNFKEQ. The CDR3 DNA reads TGTGCCAGCAGCCAAGGCGGGGGAGTCTACAATGAGCAGTACTTC. Its protein product is CASSQGGGVYNEQYF.

This clonotype was observed once. The J gene is TRBJ1-2, the V gene TRBV20-1; no clear D gene. V dropped 2 bases and J dropped 0 bases, with 19 bases sitting between them. Germline loops: CDR1 DFQATT, CDR2 SNEGSKA (reference sequence). The CDR3 covers 17 residues. Written as DNA, the CDR3 is TGCAGTGCTAGACAGACCCAAATGTCCGCAGCTAACTATGGCTACACCTTC. It translates to CSARQTQMSAANYGYTF.

The sample holds many counts of this clonotype. The chain joins TRBV5-1 to TRBJ2-1, with D maybe TRBD1 (6 bases). The germline V gene has CDR1 SGHRS and CDR2 YFSETQ. V lost 4 bases and J 6 bases, leaving 11 bases between the germline ends. The CDR3 covers 13 residues. CDR3 nucleotide sequence: TGCGCCAGCAGCCGAAACAGGGCCAATGAGCAGTTCTTC. This sequence encodes CASSRNRANEQFF.

The chain recombines TRBV20-1 with TRBJ2-1; 9 bases map to TRBD1. Germline V gene data show CDR1 as DFQATT and CDR2 as SNEGSKA (reference sequence). CDR3 length equals 14 residues. The trim removed 4 bases at V and 8 bases at J, leaving 9 bases unmatched. The CDR3 nucleotides read TGCAGTGCTAAGAACAGGGGGCAGTGGGATGAGCAGTTCTTC. Encoded protein: CSAKNRGQWDEQFF.